The rows below give T cell receptor beta chains drawn from one sample of a study of T cell clonotyping in hematopoietic cell transplantation. Data came from immunoSEQ multiplex PCR; TCRdb stores just in-frame clones and leaves some out. The data contain over 9,500 clones, roughly nine tenths of them singletons. Source: peripheral blood mononuclear cells, taken before stem cell transplant. The receptor source for this set is a middle-aged woman with acute myeloid leukemia. Some clones in this sample may be carry-over from other donors' samples. The CDR3 runs from the conserved cysteine through the conserved F or W. Each record gives: clone size, J gene, D gene, V gene, CDR3 DNA, CDR3 protein. The D gene is left open where the match is weak. Only part of the rows carry a size: once, few, many, or a class if the clone is expanded.

NA TRBJ2-7 NA TRBV30 TGTGCCTGGAGTGTTGTGGGAAACGAGCAGTACTTC CAWSVVGNEQYF
once TRBJ2-7 TRBD2 TRBV5-1 TGCGCCAGCAGCAGCGGGAACGAGCAGTACTTC CASSSGNEQYF
NA TRBJ1-5 NA TRBV7-2 TGTGCCAGCAGCTTAATACGGGGCAATCAGCCCCAGCATTTT CASSLIRGNQPQHF
NA TRBJ2-3 NA TRBV5-8 TGTGCCAGCAGCTTGTTTATTGGAGATACGCAGTATTTT CASSLFIGDTQYF
NA TRBJ1-1 TRBD1 TRBV11-2 TGTGCCAGCAGGTTTACCGGGACAGTGAACACTGAAGCTTTCTTT CASRFTGTVNTEAFF
NA TRBJ2-4 NA TRBV2 TGTGCCAGCAGTGAAGCTACAGGGTCTACCAAAAACATTCAGTACTTC CASSEATGSTKNIQYF
NA TRBJ2-2 TRBD2 TRBV2 TGTGCCAGCAGTGAAACTACGGGAGGCCCCACCGGGGAGCTGTTTTTT CASSETTGGPTGELFF
once TRBJ2-2 NA TRBV5-4 TGTGCCAGCAGCTCAACGAACACCGGGGAGCTGTTTTTT CASSSTNTGELFF
NA TRBJ2-1 TRBD2 TRBV30 TGTGCCTGGAGTCCTGGGGGACTAAGATCCTACAATGAGCAGTTCTTC CAWSPGGLRSYNEQFF
NA TRBJ2-2 NA TRBV5-6 TGTGCCAGCAGCCATTCTGATGGGGAGCTGTTTTTT CASSHSDGELFF
NA TRBJ1-1 NA TRBV10-3 TGTGCCATCACTCAGACAGTGAACACTGAAGCTTTCTTT CAITQTVNTEAFF
NA TRBJ1-3 NA TRBV5-1 TGCGCCAGCAGCTTGCTGGGGGGATCCGGAAACACCATATATTTT CASSLLGGSGNTIYF
NA TRBJ1-2 NA TRBV29-1 TGCAGCTCAACACAGAACTATGGCTACACCTTC CSSTQNYGYTF
NA TRBJ2-7 NA TRBV29-1 TGCAGCGTTAAGGGAGGCCCCGGCGAGCAGTACTTC CSVKGGPGEQYF
NA TRBJ2-5 NA TRBV7-3 TGTGCCAGCAGCTTAAGGGCAGGGCAAGAGACCCAGTACTTC CASSLRAGQETQYF
NA TRBJ2-5 NA TRBV7-9 TGTGCCAGCAGCCCGGCTGGGCGGATCCAAGAGACCCAGTACTTC CASSPAGRIQETQYF
NA TRBJ2-1 NA TRBV19 TGTGCCAGTAGTCGGACCCGGGGGAACTACAATGAGCAGTTCTTC CASSRTRGNYNEQFF
NA TRBJ2-5 TRBD1 TRBV5-6 TGTGCCAGCAGCCGACACCGAGGGACAGGGGGTAGGGAGACCCAGTACTTC CASSRHRGTGGRETQYF
NA TRBJ2-7 TRBD1 TRBV7-9 TGTGCCAGCAGCCAAGGGACAGGGGGCGTCCCCGAGCAGTACTTC CASSQGTGGVPEQYF
NA TRBJ2-5 NA TRBV30 TGTGCCTGGGCACAAAGAGTCCGAGAGACCCAGTACTTC CAWAQRVRETQYF
NA TRBJ1-1 TRBD1 TRBV29-1 TGCAGCGTTGAAGATCTTCAGGGGGCGAGCACTGAAGCTTTCTTT CSVEDLQGASTEAFF
NA TRBJ1-2 TRBD1 TRBV4-3 TGCGCCAGCAGCCATGCCCGGGACAGGCGGAACTATGGCTACACCTTC CASSHARDRRNYGYTF
NA TRBJ1-1 TRBD1 TRBV19 TGTGCCAGTAGCCGCAGGGCAGGACAGGCTTCTGAAGCTTTCTTT CASSRRAGQASEAFF
NA TRBJ2-1 NA TRBV5-1 TGCGCCAGCAGCTTCGGACTCTCCGACAATGAGCAGTTCTTC CASSFGLSDNEQFF
NA TRBJ2-7 NA TRBV11-1 TGTGCCAGCAGCTTACCAGCGCGGGAGCAGTACTTC CASSLPAREQYF
NA TRBJ2-7 NA TRBV4-2 TGTGCCAGCAGCCAAGATAGAGCGGTGGAGTACGAGCAGTACTTC CASSQDRAVEYEQYF
NA TRBJ2-7 TRBD1 TRBV27 TGTGCCAGCAGTCGGGACAGGGCATACGAGCAGTACTTC CASSRDRAYEQYF
NA TRBJ1-4 TRBD1 TRBV19 TGTGCCAGTAGTGCGGGACAGCTTAATGAAAAACTGTTTTTT CASSAGQLNEKLFF
NA TRBJ2-7 NA TRBV27 TGTGCCAGCAGTTGGGGGGCCTACTTCTACGAGCAGTACTTC CASSWGAYFYEQYF
NA TRBJ2-2 NA TRBV9 TGTGCCAGCAGCGGGGCAGGAAGGGAGCTGTTTTTT CASSGAGRELFF
NA TRBJ1-2 TRBD1 TRBV5-1 TGCGCCAGCAGCTTGGGGCAGGGGGCAGGAGGGAACTATGGCTACACCTTC CASSLGQGAGGNYGYTF
NA TRBJ1-2 NA TRBV10-3 TGTGCCATCAGTGAGTCCCAGCCTCCGGGAAACTATGGCTACACCTTC CAISESQPPGNYGYTF
NA TRBJ2-7 TRBD2 TRBV7-8 TGTGCCAGCAGCTTCCGGGCGGGAGGGGAAGAGCAGTACTTC CASSFRAGGEEQYF
NA TRBJ2-5 NA TRBV29-1 TGCAGCGTTGAAGATGGAGTCCTACAAGAGACCCAGTACTTC CSVEDGVLQETQYF
NA TRBJ2-1 NA TRBV7-8 TGTGCCAGCAGCCCCCAGGGCGGGACCAACCTGCGGGAGCAGTTCTTC CASSPQGGTNLREQFF
NA TRBJ2-3 TRBD2 TRBV29-1 TGCAGCGTGGCCGGGACTAGCGATAAATATACGCAGTATTTT CSVAGTSDKYTQYF
large TRBJ1-1 NA TRBV19 TGTGCCAGTACCCTAGAGGCCCCGGGCACTGAAGCTTTCTTT CASTLEAPGTEAFF
NA TRBJ1-2 NA TRBV21-1 TGTGCCAGCAGCAAAGAAGGGCGCTACACCTTC CASSKEGRYTF
NA TRBJ2-2 TRBD1 TRBV29-1 TGCAGCGTTGGGGACAGGGCGAACACCGGGGAGCTGTTTTTT CSVGDRANTGELFF
NA TRBJ2-1 TRBD2 TRBV27 TGTGCCAGCAGAACTCTAGCGGGAGTGGACAATGAGCAGTTCTTC CASRTLAGVDNEQFF
once TRBJ2-7 TRBD1 TRBV29-1 TGCAGCGTTGAAGGATCGGACAGGGACCACGAGCAGTACTTC CSVEGSDRDHEQYF